This TCR beta chain is drawn from a study of blood T cell repertoires in COVID-19. Study information: PBMCs, B-cell-depleted T cells, or T cells provided the cDNA or gDNA that made up the material.

As handled by the study authors: Amplification from reference gene primers served as the basis for estimated nucleated cell counts. TCRdb's copy holds only in-frame clones and misses some; the assay was immunoSEQ multiplex PCR. The V and J calls and clone size are taken from that table; D and trimming were inferred from the DNA. This table has about 23,000 clones, around 88% appearing once. V lost 3 bases and J 3 bases, leaving 8 bases between the germline ends. CDR3 length: 13 amino acids. CDR1 is SEHNR and CDR2 is FQNEAQ in the germline V gene (reference sequence). The TCR sequence derives from a human donor with active COVID-19. The donor label of this sample is uncertain. The sequenced material came from peripheral blood. The chain is built from TRBV7-9 and TRBJ1-2; D is ambiguous. As DNA, the CDR3 is TGTGCCAGCAGCTTCACCGGGGACTATGGCTACACCTTC. Translating it yields CASSFTGDYGYTF. The variable domain in full, completed from reference TRBV7-9 and TRBJ1-2, reads DTGVSQNPRHKITKRGQNVTFRCDPISEHNRLYWYRQTLGQGPEFLTYFQNEAQLEKSRLLSDRFSAERPKGSFSTLEIQRTEQGDSAMYLCASSFTGDYGYTFGSGTRLTVV.